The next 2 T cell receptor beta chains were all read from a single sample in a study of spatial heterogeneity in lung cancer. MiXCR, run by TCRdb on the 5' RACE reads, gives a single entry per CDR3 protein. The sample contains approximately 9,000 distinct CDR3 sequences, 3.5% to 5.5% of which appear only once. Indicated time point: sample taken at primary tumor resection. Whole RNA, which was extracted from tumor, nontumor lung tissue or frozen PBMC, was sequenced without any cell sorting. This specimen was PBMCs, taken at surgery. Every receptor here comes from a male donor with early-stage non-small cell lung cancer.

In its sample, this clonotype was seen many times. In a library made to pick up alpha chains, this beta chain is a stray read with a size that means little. This CDR3 is CASSNEGGRGYTF. In nucleotides, the CDR3 is TGTGCCAGCAGCAACGAAGGTGGCCGTGGCTACACCTTC. J is TRBJ1-2 and V is TRBV7-9, with D hard to call. V shed 5 bases and J shed 7 bases, with 14 bases lying between them. Germline CDR1 and CDR2: SEHNR and FQNEAQ (reference sequence). The CDR3 contains 13 residues.

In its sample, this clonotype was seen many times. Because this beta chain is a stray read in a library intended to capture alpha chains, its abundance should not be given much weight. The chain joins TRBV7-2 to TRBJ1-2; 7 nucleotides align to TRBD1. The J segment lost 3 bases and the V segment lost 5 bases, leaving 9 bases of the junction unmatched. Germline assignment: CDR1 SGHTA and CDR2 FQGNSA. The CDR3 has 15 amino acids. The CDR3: CASSPHGDRDYGYTF. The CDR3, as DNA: TGTGCCAGCAGCCCACACGGCGACAGGGACTATGGCTACACCTTC.